This T cell receptor beta chain was identified in a study of metastatic and nonmetastatic thyroid tumors. TCRdb reprocessed the PCR reads via MiXCR. This sample has 25,000 to 30,000 clones, with 3.5% to 4.5% found just once. This clone appeared many times. Patients had received no treatment of any kind before thyroid surgery. The sequenced sample was blood. The sequence was obtained from a female donor with papillary thyroid cancer or a benign thyroid nodule (not recorded which). Some clones in this sample may be carry-over from other donors' samples.

CDR3 sequence (DNA): TGCAGTGTTTCGGGACAGGGGAACACTGAAGCTTTCTTT. Its protein is CSVSGQGNTEAFF. The rearrangement uses TRBV20-1 and TRBJ1-1, with 9 bases lining up with TRBD1. CDR3 length: 13 residues. Unmatched junction bases numbered 4, after V lost 7 bases and J lost 1 base. Germline V gene data show CDR1 as DFQATT and CDR2 as SNEGSKA (reference sequence).